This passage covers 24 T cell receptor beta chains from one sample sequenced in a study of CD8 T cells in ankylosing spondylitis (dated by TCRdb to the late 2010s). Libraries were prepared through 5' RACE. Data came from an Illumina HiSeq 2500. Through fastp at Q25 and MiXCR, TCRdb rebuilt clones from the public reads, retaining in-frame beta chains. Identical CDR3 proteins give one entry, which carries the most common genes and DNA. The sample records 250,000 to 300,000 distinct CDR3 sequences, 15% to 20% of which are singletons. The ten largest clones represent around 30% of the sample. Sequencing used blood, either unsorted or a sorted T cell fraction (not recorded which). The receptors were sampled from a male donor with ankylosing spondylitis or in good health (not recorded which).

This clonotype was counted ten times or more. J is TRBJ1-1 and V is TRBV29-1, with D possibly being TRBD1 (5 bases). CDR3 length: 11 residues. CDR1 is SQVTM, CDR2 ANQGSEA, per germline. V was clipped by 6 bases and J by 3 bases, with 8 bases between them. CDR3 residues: CSVLGDTEAFF. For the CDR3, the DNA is TGCAGCGTGTTGGGGGACACTGAAGCTTTCTTT.

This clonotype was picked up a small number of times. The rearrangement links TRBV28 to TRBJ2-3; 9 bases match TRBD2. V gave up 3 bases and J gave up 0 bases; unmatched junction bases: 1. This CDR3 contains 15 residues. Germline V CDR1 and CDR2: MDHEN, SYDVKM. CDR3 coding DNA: TGTGCCAGCAGTTTTAGCGGGGGAAGCACAGATACGCAGTATTTT. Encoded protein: CASSFSGGSTDTQYF.

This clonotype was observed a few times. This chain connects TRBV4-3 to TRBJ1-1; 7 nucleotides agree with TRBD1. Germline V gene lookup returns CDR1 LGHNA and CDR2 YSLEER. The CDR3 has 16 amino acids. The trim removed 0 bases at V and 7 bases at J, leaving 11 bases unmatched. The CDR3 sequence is CASSQDPGEGAGEAFF. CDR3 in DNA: TGCGCCAGCAGCCAAGATCCTGGCGAGGGGGCGGGTGAAGCTTTCTTT.

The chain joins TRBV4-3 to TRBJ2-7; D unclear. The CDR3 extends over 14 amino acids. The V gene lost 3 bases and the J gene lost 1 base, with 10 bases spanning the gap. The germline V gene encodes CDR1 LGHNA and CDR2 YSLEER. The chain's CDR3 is CASSHTTFSYEQYF. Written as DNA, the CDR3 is TGCGCCAGCAGCCATACGACTTTTTCCTACGAGCAGTACTTC.

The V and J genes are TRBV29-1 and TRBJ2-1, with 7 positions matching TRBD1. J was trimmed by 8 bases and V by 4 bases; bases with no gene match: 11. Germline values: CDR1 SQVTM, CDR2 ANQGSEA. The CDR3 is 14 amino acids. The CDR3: CSVVGTAAYDEQFF. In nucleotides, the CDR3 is TGCAGCGTTGTGGGGACAGCTGCGTACGATGAGCAGTTCTTC.

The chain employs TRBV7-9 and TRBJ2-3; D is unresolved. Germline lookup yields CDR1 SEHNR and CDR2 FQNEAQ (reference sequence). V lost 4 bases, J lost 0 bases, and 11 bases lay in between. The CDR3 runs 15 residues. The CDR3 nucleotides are TGTGCCAGCAGCTCCGACGGAGTCAGCACAGATACGCAGTATTTT. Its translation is CASSSDGVSTDTQYF.

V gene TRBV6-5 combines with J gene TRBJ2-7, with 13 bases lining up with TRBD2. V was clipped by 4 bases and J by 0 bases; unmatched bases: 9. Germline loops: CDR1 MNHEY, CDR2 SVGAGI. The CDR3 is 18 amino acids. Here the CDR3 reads CASSFSTGLAGVSYEQYF. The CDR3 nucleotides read TGTGCCAGCAGTTTTTCGACAGGACTAGCGGGAGTCTCCTACGAGCAGTACTTC.

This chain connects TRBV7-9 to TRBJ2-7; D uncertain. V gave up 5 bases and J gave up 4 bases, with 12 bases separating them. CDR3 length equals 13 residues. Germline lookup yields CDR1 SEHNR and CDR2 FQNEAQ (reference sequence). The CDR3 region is CASSPRPPYEQYF. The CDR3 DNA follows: TGTGCCAGCAGCCCCCGGCCCCCATACGAGCAGTACTTC.

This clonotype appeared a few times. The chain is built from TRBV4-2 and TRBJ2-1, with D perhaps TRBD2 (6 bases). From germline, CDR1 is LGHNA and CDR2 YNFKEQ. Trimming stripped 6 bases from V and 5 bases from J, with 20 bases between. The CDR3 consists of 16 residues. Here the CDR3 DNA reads TGTGCCAGCAGTCCGAAAAGTAGCGGTGATCACAATGAGCAGTTCTTC. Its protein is CASSPKSSGDHNEQFF.

This chain's CDR3 is CSARRSGEETQYF. CDR3 sequence (DNA): TGCAGTGCTAGAAGGAGCGGGGAGGAGACCCAGTACTTC. This sequence joins TRBV20-1 and TRBJ2-5; 7 nucleotides match TRBD2. Trimming removed 2 bases from V and 5 bases from J; junction bases left unmatched: 5. This CDR3 has 13 amino acids. Germline values: CDR1 DFQATT, CDR2 SNEGSKA (reference sequence).

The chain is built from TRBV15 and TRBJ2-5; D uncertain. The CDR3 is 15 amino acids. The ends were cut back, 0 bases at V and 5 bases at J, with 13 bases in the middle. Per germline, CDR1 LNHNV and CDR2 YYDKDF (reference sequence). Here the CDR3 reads CATSRDKTLQETQYF. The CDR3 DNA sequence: TGTGCCACCAGCAGAGATAAGACTCTCCAGGAGACCCAGTACTTC.

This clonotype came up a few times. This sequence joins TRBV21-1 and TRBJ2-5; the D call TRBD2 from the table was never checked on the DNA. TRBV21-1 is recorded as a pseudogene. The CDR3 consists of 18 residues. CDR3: CASSKEGSGTSGGETQYF. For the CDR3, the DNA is TGTGCCAGCAGCAAAGAAGGCTCCGGGACATCGGGGGGGGAGACCCAGTACTTC.

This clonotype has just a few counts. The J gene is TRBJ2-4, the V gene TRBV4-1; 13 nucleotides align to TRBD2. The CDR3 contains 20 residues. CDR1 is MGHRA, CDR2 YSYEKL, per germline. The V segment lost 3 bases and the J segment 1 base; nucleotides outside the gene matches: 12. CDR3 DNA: TGCGCCAGCAGCCATTTAACCGGGACTAGCGGGACTGGTGCCAAAAACATTCAGTACTTC. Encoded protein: CASSHLTGTSGTGAKNIQYF.

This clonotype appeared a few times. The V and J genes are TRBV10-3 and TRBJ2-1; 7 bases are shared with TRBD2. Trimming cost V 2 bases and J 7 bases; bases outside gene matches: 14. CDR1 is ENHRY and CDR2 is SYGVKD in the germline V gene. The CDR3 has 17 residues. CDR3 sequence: CAISEPRDYNPTNEQFF. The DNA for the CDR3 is TGTGCCATCAGTGAGCCTCGGGACTACAACCCTACAAATGAGCAGTTCTTC.

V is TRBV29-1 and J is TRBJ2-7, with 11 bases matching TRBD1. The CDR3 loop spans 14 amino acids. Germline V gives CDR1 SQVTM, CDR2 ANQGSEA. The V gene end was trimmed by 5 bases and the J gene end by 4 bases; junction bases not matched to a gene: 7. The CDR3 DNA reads TGCAGCGTTCTTGAGGACAGGGGGCTGTACGAGCAGTACTTC. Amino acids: CSVLEDRGLYEQYF.

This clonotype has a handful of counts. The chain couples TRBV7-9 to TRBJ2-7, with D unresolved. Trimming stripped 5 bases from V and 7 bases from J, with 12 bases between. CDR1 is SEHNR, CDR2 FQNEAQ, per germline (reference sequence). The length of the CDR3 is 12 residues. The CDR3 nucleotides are TGTGCCAGCAGCCTCGGTCCTTTGGAGCAGTACTTC. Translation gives CASSLGPLEQYF. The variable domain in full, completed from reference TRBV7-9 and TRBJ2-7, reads DTGVSQNPRHKITKRGQNVTFRCDPISEHNRLYWYRQTLGQGPEFLTYFQNEAQLEKSRLLSDRFSAERPKGSFSTLEIQRTEQGDSAMYLCASSLGPLEQYFGPGTRLTVT.

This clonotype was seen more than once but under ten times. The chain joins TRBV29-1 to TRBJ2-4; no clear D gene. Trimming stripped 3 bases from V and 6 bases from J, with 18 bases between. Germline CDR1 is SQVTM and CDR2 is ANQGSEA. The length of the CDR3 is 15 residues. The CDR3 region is CSVEGSSLRGNIQYF. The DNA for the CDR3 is TGCAGCGTTGAGGGCAGTAGCCTTCGCGGAAACATTCAGTACTTC.

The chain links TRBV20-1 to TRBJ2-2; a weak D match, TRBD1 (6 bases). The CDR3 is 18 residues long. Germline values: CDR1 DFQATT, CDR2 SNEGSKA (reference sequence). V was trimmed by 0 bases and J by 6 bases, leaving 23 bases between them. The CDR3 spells CSARELDRGKDGPGELFF. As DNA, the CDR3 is TGCAGTGCTAGAGAACTCGATAGGGGGAAAGACGGGCCCGGGGAGCTGTTTTTT.

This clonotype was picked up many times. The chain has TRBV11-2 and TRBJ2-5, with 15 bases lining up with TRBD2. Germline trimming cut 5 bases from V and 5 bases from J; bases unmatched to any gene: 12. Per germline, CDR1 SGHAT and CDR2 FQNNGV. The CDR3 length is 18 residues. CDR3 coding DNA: TGTGCCAGCAGCCCCGGGACCCGGACTAGCGGGAGGGGTGAGACCCAGTACTTC. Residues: CASSPGTRTSGRGETQYF.

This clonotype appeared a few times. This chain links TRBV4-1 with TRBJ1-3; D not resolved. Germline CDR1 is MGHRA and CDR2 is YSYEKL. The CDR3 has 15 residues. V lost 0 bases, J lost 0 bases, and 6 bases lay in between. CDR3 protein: CASSQDLGSGNTIYF. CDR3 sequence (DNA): TGCGCCAGCAGCCAAGATCTAGGCTCTGGAAACACCATATATTTT.

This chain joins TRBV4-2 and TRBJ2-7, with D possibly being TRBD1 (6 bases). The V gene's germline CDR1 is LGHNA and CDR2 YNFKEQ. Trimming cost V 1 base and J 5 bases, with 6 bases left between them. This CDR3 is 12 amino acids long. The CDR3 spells CASSQAGDEQYF. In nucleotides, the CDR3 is TGTGCCAGCAGCCAAGCAGGGGACGAGCAGTACTTC.

In DNA, the CDR3 is TGTGCCAGCAGCTTACTTCCTAGCGTTACAAACACCGGGGAGCTGTTTTTT. Amino acid sequence: CASSLLPSVTNTGELFF. The chain recombines TRBV7-2 with TRBJ2-2, with D maybe TRBD2 (6 bases). Germline CDR1 is SGHTA and CDR2 is FQGNSA. The CDR3 loop spans 17 amino acids. V lost 2 bases to trimming and J lost 2 bases, with 15 bases between them. Complete variable domain (other parts from reference TRBV7-2 and TRBJ2-2): GAGVSQSPSNKVTEKGKDVELRCDPISGHTALYWYRQSLGQGLEFLIYFQGNSAPDKSGLPSDRFSAERTGGSVSTLTIQRTQQEDSAVYLCASSLLPSVTNTGELFFGEGSRLTVL.

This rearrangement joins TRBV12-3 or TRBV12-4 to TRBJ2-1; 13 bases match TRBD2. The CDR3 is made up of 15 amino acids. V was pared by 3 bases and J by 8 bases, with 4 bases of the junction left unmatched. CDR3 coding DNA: TGTGCCAGCAGTTTCCGGACTAGCGGGAGTTATGAGCAGTTCTTC. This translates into CASSFRTSGSYEQFF.

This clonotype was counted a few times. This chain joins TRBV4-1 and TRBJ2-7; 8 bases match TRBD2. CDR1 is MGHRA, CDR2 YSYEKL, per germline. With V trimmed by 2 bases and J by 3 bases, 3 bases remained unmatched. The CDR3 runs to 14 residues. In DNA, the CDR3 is TGCGCCAGCAGCCAACCGGGACTAGACTACGAGCAGTACTTC. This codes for CASSQPGLDYEQYF.